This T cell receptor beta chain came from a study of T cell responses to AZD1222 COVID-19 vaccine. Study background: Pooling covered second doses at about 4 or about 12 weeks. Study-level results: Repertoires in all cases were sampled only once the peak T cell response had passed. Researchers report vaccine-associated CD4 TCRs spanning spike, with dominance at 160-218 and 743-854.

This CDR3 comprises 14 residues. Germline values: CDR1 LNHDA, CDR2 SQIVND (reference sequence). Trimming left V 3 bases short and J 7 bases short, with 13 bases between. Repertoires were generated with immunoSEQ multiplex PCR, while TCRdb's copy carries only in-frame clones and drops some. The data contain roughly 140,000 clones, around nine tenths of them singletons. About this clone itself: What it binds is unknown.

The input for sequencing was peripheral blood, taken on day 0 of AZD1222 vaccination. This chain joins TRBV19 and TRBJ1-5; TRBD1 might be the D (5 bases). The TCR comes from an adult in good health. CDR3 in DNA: TGTGCCAGTAGTATCTCGCAGGGTCAGCAGCCCCAGCATTTT. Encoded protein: CASSISQGQQPQHF.